The clone carrying this TCR beta chain was detected once. CDR1 and CDR2 from the germline V gene are MNHEY and SVGEGT. CDR3 length: 14 residues. It was with a sample-barcoded 5' primer and a J-beta primer mix that a second PCR of roughly 7 to 12 cycles was run. Via MiXCR, TCRdb re-called the 5' RACE reads, giving one row per CDR3 protein. The table shows roughly 1 million distinct CDR3 sequences, with 20% to 25% occurring only once. This entry comes from a study of blood T cells in healthy people across ages. This sample was also put to use in a study of T cells of mothers and their children. From that report: Three healthy Caucasian mothers, along with their six children, served as the donors. Sequencing returned over 8 million TCR beta CDR3 reads per mother and roughly 3.1 million per child. Slightly, though not significantly, more overlap was seen in related than in unrelated mother-child pairs.

The receptor was derived from a girl aged 2-15 years in good health. The sequenced sample consisted of blood. The chain links TRBV6-2 or TRBV6-3 to TRBJ2-5, with 10 bases identical to TRBD2. The J call is uncertain, as TRBJ2-7 better fits the DNA end. The DNA for the CDR3 is TGTGCCAGCAGTGGACTAGCGGAGTCCTACGAGCAGTACGTC. The encoded protein is CASSGLAESYEQYV.